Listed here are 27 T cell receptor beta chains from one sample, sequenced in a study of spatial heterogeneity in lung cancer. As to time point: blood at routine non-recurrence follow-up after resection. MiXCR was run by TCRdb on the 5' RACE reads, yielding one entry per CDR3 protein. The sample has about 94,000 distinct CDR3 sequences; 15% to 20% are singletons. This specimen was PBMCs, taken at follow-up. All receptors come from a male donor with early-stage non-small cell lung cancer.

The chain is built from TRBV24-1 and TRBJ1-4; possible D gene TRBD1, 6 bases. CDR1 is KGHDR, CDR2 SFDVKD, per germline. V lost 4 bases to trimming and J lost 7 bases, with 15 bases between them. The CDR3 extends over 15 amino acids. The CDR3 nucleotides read TGTGCCACCAGTGACCCGACAGGAGAAGGTGAAAAACTGTTTTTT. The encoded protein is CATSDPTGEGEKLFF.

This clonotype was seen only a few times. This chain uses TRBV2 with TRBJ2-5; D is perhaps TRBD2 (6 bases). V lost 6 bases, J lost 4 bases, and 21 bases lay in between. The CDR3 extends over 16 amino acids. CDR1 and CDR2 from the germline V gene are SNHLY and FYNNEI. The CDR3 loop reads CASRADWGEGVETQYF. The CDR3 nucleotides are TGTGCCAGCAGGGCCGACTGGGGGGAAGGAGTAGAGACCCAGTACTTC.

This chain's CDR3 is CASSYRGTVETQYF. CDR3 DNA sequence: TGTGCCAGCAGCTACAGGGGGACCGTAGAGACCCAGTACTTC. This chain links TRBV5-4 with TRBJ2-5; 8 positions match TRBD1. Losses at the gene ends were 3 bases for V and 4 bases for J; bases not matched to a gene: 5. Germline values: CDR1 SGHNT, CDR2 YYREEE (reference sequence). The CDR3 has 14 residues.

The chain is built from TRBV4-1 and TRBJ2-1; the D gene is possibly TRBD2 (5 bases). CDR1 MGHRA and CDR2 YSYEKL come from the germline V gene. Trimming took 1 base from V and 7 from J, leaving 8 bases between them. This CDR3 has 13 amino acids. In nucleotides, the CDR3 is TGCGCCAGCAGCCAAGCGGGGAGAAATGAGCAGTTCTTC. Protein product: CASSQAGRNEQFF.

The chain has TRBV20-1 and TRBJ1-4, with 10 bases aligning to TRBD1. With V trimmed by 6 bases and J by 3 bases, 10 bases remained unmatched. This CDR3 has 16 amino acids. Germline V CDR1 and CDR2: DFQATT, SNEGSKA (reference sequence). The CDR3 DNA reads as TGCAGTGCCCAGCGACAGGGGGCGGTTTCTAATGAAAAACTGTTTTTT. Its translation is CSAQRQGAVSNEKLFF.

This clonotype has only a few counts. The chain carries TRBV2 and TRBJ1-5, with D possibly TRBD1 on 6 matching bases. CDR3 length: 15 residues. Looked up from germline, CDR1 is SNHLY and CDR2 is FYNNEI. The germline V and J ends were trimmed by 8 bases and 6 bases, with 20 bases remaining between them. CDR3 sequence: CASRGQSGIGQPQHF. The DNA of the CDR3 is TGTGCCAGCCGCGGACAGAGCGGAATAGGTCAGCCCCAGCATTTT.

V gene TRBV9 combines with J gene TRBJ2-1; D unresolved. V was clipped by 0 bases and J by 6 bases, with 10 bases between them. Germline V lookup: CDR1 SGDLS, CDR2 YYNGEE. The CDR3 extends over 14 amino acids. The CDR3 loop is CASSVDRLVNEQFF. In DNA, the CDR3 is TGTGCCAGCAGCGTAGACAGATTGGTCAATGAGCAGTTCTTC.

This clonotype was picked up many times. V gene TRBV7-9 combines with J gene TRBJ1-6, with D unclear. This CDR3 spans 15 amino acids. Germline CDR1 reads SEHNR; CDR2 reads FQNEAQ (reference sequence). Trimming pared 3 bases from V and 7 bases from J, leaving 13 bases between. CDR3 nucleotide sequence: TGTGCCAGCAGCTTGCAAACGCCCGGAAATTCACCCCTCCACTTT. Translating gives CASSLQTPGNSPLHF.

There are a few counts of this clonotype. The CDR3 reads CASTRDRDAEAFF. CDR3 nucleotides: TGTGCCAGCACCCGGGACAGGGACGCTGAAGCTTTCTTT. The V gene is TRBV2, the J gene TRBJ1-1, with 9 bases aligning to TRBD1. Trimming took 7 bases from V and 6 from J; bases not matched to a gene: 6. This CDR3 spans 13 amino acids. CDR1 SNHLY and CDR2 FYNNEI come from the germline V gene.

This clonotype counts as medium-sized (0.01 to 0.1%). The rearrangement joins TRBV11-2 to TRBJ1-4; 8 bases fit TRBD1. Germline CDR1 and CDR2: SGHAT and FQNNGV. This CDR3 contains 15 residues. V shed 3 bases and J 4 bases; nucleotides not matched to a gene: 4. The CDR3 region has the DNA TGTGCCAGCAGCTTCGGGACAGGCATTAATGAAAAACTGTTTTTT. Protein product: CASSFGTGINEKLFF. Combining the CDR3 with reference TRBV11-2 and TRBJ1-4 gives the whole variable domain EAGVAQSPRYKIIEKRQSVAFWCNPISGHATLYWYQQILGQGPKLLIQFQNNGVVDDSQLPKDRFSAERLKGVDSTLKIQPAKLEDSAVYLCASSFGTGINEKLFFGSGTQLSVL.

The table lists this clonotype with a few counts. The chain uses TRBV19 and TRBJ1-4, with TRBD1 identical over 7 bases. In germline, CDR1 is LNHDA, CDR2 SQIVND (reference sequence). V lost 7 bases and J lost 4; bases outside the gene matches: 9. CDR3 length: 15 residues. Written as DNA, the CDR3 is TGTGCCAGTACCGCCACACAGGGGTTTAATGAAAAACTGTTTTTT. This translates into CASTATQGFNEKLFF.

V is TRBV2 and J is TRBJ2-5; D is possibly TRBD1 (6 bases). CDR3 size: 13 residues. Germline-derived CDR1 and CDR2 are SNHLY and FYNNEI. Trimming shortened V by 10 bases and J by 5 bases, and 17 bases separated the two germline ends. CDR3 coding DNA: TGTGCCAACCTACAGGGTTGGGGGGAGACCCAGTACTTC. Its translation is CANLQGWGETQYF.

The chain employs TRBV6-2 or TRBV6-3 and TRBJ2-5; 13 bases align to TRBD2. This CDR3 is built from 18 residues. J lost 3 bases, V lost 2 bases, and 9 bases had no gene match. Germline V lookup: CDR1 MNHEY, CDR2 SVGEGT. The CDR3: CASSYPIIGLAGEETQYF. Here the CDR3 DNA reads TGTGCCAGCAGTTACCCGATTATAGGACTAGCGGGAGAAGAGACCCAGTACTTC.

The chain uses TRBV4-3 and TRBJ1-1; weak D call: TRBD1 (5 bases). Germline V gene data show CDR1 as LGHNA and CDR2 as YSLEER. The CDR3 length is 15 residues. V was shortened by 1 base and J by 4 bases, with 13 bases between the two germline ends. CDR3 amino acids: CASSQGGRQITEAFF. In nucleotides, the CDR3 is TGCGCCAGCAGCCAAGGGGGTAGACAGATCACTGAAGCTTTCTTT.

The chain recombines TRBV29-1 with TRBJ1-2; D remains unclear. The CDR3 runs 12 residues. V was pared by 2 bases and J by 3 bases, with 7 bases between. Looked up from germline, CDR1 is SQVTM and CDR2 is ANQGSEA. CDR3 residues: CSVEMADYGYTF. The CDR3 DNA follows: TGCAGCGTTGAAATGGCAGACTATGGCTACACCTTC.

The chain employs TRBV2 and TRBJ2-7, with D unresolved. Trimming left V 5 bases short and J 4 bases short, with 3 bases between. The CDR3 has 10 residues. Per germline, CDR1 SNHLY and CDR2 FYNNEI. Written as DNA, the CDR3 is TGTGCCAGCAGTATATACGAGCAGTACGTC. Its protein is CASSIYEQYV.

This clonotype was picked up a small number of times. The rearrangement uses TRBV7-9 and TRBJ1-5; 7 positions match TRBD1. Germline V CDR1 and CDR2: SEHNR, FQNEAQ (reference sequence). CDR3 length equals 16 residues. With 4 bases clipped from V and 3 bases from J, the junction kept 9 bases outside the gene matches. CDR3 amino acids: CASSYPRDSSNQPQHF. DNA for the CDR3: TGTGCCAGCAGCTATCCTAGGGACAGTTCCAATCAGCCCCAGCATTTT.

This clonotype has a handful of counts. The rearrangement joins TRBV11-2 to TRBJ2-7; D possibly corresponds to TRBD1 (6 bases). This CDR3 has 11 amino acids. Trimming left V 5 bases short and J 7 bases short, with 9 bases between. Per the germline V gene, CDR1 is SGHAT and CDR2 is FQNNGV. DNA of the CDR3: TGTGCCAGCAGCCTCGGGACAGAGCAGTACGTC. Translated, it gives CASSLGTEQYV.

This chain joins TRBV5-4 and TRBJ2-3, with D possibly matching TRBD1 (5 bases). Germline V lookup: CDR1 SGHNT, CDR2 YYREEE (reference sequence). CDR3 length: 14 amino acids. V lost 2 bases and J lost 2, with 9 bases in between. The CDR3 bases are TGTGCCAGCAGCTTCGCAGGGCCCACAGATACGCAGTATTTT. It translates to CASSFAGPTDTQYF. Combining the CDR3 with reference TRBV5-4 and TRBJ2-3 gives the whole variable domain ETGVTQSPTHLIKTRGQQVTLRCSSQSGHNTVSWYQQALGQGPQFIFQYYREEENGRGNFPPRFSGLQFPNYSSELNVNALELDDSALYLCASSFAGPTDTQYFGPGTRLTVL.

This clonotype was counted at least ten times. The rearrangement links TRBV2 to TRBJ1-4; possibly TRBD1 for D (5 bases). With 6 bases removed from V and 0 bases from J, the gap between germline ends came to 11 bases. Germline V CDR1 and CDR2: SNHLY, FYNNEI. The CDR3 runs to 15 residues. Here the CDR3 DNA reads TGTGCCAGCAGACTTGGAGGGGCAACTAATGAAAAACTGTTTTTT. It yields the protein CASRLGGATNEKLFF.

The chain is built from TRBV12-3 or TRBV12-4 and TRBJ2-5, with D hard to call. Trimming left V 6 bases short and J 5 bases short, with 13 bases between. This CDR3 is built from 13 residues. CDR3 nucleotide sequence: TGTGCCAGCAGCCCTCTCGGATATGAGACCCAGTACTTC. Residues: CASSPLGYETQYF.

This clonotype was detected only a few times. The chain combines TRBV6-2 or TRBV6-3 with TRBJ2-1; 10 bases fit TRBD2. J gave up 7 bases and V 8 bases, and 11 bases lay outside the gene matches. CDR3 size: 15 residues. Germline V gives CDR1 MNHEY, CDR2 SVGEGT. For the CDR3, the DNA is TGTGCCAGCCTAACCCCGCTAGCGGGAGCTAATGAGCAGTTCTTC. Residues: CASLTPLAGANEQFF.

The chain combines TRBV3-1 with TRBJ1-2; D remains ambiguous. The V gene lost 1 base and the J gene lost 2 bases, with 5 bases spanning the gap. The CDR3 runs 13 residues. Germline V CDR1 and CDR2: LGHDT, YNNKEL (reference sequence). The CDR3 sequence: CASSQAENYGYTF. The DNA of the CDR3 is TGTGCCAGCAGCCAAGCCGAAAACTATGGCTACACCTTC.

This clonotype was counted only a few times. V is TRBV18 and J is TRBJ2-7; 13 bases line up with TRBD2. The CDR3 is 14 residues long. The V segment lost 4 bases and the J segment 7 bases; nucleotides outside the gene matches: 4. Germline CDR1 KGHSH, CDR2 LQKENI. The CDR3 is CASSQGTSGTEQYF. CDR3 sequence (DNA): TGTGCCAGCTCACAAGGGACTAGCGGGACGGAGCAGTACTTC.

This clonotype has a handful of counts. The CDR3 loop reads CASSQGGARGSPLHF. The CDR3 DNA reads as TGCGCCAGCAGCCAAGGAGGGGCTCGGGGTTCACCCCTCCACTTT. The chain joins TRBV4-1 to TRBJ1-6, with a possible D match to TRBD1 (5 bases). CDR1 and CDR2 from the germline V gene are MGHRA and YSYEKL. Trimming pared 1 base from V and 9 bases from J, leaving 13 bases between. The CDR3 contains 15 residues.

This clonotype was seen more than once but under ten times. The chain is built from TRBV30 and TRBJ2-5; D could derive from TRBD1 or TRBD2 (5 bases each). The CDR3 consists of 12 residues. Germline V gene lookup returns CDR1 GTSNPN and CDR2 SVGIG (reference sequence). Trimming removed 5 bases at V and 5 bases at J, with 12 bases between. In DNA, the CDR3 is TGTGCCTGGGGGGGAATGGACGAGACCCAGTACTTC. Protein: CAWGGMDETQYF.

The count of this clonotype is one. For the CDR3, the DNA is TGCAGTGCTAGAGATGGCACAGCCCCTAGCAATCAGCCCCAGCATTTT. It codes for CSARDGTAPSNQPQHF. This rearrangement joins TRBV20-1 to TRBJ1-5; D is ambiguous. The V and J ends lost 0 bases and 0 bases respectively, with 12 bases between them. The germline V gene encodes CDR1 DFQATT and CDR2 SNEGSKA (reference sequence). This CDR3 is built from 16 residues.